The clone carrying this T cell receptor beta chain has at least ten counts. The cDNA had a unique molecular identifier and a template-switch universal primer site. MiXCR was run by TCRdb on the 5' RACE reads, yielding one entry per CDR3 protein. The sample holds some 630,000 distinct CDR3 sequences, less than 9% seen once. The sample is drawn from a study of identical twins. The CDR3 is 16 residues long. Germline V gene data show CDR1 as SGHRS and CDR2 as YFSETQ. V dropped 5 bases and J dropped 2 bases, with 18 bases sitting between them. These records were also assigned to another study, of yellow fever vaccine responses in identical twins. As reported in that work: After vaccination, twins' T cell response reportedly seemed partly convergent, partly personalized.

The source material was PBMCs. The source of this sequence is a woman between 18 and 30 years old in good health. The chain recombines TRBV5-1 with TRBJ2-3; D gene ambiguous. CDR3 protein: CASRRPLSPFTDTQYF. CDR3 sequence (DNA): TGCGCCAGCAGAAGACCCCTTTCACCGTTCACAGATACGCAGTATTTT.